This TCR beta chain was retrieved from a study of blood T cells in healthy people across ages. About this clonotype: Antigen specificity is unknown.

V was pared by 2 bases and J by 4 bases, with 11 bases between. From germline, CDR1 is MNHNS and CDR2 SASEGT. This CDR3 contains 14 residues. Whole-study results and caveats: Estimated diversity, derived from one million T cells, was regarded as an underestimate. Donor CMV status was unknown, possibly confounding expanded clonotype changes.

It was with a sample-barcoded 5' primer and a J-beta primer mix that a second PCR of about 6 to 12 cycles was run. Tags on each cDNA molecule came from a template-switch adaptor with 12 random nucleotides. Each of the samples gave a minimum of 2.5 million paired-end reads that contained CDR3. TCRdb reprocessed the 5' RACE reads via MiXCR and lists one record per CDR3 protein. The table records around 900,000 distinct CDR3 sequences, 29% of them present only once. The rearrangement uses TRBV6-1 and TRBJ1-2; D might be TRBD1 (5 bases). Sequenced material: blood. This clonotype originated in a woman over 75 in good health. The CDR3 sequence is CASSENQGGYGYTF. CDR3 bases: TGTGCCAGCAGTGAAAATCAGGGCGGCTATGGCTACACCTTC.